This entry is about one T cell receptor beta chain. The antigen is unknown. The sample belongs to a study of cytomegalovirus exposure and HLA in healthy donors. Study at large: Later analysis reported that the roughly 130 validation repertoires shared the platform of the 500 to 750 first-cohort repertoires. General study results and limits: Some TCR beta chains (164 of them) were listed as cytomegalovirus-associated. Cytomegalovirus status, reportedly, was diagnosed with high specificity and sensitivity by the classifier.

The table came from immunoSEQ multiplex PCR; TCRdb's copy has only in-frame clones and leaves some out. The table includes 200,000 to 250,000 clones, over 80% detected once. From the 120-subject validation cohort, which was separate from the roughly 670-subject first cohort, the donors were drawn. In germline, CDR1 is SGHRS, CDR2 YFSETQ. The CDR3 has 15 residues. V lost 0 bases to trimming and J lost 2 bases; unmatched junction nucleotides: 1. Sequencing used PBMCs. The receptor was derived from a woman aged 18-29 years in good health and CMV-seronegative. The chain recombines TRBV5-1 with TRBJ2-1; 8 nucleotides match TRBD1. CDR3 sequence (DNA): TGCGCCAGCAGCTTGGTGGGACAGGCCTACAATGAGCAGTTCTTC. This sequence encodes CASSLVGQAYNEQFF.